This TCR beta chain was identified during a study of blood T cell repertoires in COVID-19. Study in general: Spain, Italy and the United States supplied samples that represented acute and convalescent COVID-19. The cDNA or gDNA used as material had been derived from T cells, B-cell-depleted T cells, or PBMCs.

This clone appeared once. Trimming removed 6 bases at V and 4 bases at J, with 13 bases between. The CDR3 has 13 residues. Measured with immunoSEQ multiplex PCR; TCRdb has only the in-frame clones, and not every one. The sample shows 50,000 or so clones, 65% to 90% of them seen only once. The gene calls are TRBV12-3 or TRBV12-4 and TRBJ2-7, with a weak D call TRBD2 (6 bases). The sequence derives from a human donor in a cohort sampled during active COVID-19. The sample taken for sequencing was peripheral blood. The CDR3 region is CASSAGRLYEQYF. The DNA for the CDR3 is TGTGCCAGCAGCGCGGGACGGCTTTACGAGCAGTACTTC.